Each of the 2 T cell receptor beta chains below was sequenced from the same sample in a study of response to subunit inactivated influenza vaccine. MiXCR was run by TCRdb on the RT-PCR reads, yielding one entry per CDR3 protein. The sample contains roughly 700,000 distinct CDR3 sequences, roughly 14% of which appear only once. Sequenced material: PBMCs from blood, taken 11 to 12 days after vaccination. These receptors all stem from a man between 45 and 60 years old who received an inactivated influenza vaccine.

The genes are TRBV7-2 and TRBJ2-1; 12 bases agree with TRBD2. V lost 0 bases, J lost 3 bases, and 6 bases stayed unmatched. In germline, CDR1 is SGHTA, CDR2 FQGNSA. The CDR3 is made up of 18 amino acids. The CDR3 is CASSLAPSGGVLYNEQFF. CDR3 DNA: TGTGCCAGCAGCTTAGCCCCTAGCGGGGGGGTTCTCTACAATGAGCAGTTCTTC.

The CDR3 DNA follows: TGTGCCAGCAGCTTCATATTCACAGATACGCAGTATTTT. Its protein product is CASSFIFTDTQYF. This sequence joins TRBV7-6 and TRBJ2-3; D gene ambiguous. CDR3 size: 13 residues. V was cut by 3 bases and J by 2 bases, with 6 bases left in between. From germline, CDR1 is SGHVS and CDR2 FNYEAQ.